A single sample gave rise to the 11 T cell receptor beta chains below, sequenced in a study of human T cells and chemical hapten exposure. Time point indicated: patch test 1, 2 weeks after DPC sensitization. Treatment reported: therapeutic diphenylcyclopropenone sensitization with weekly scalp DPC. It was from unfractionated whole blood that total RNA was extracted. TCRdb processed the RACE reads anew with MiXCR; each CDR3 protein has one entry. The sample has 39,000 or so distinct CDR3 sequences, 3% to 4% seen once. The sample was whole blood, taken in connection with sensitization to the hapten diphenylcyclopropenone (DPC). These receptors all stem from a middle-aged man with alopecia areata. Some clones in this sample may be carry-over from other donors' samples.

The sample holds many counts of this clonotype. The chain links TRBV29-1 to TRBJ2-1; the D gene is possibly TRBD2 (5 bases). The V end was cut by 2 bases, the J end by 6 bases, with 11 bases between. Germline CDR1 is SQVTM and CDR2 is ANQGSEA. The CDR3 has 13 residues. CDR3 in DNA: TGCAGCGTTGAATTGTTCGAGGGCAATGAGCAGTTCTTC. Translating it yields CSVELFEGNEQFF.

This clonotype was seen repeatedly, ten times or more. The genes are TRBV5-1 and TRBJ1-2; possibly TRBD1 for D (6 bases). The germline V gene encodes CDR1 SGHRS and CDR2 YFSETQ. Between the trimmed V and J ends, which lost 2 bases and 1 base, there was a span of 9 bases. The CDR3 runs 14 residues. The CDR3 protein is CASSLRTVNYGYTF. The CDR3 DNA reads as TGCGCCAGCAGCTTACGGACAGTTAACTATGGCTACACCTTC.

Ten or more counts support this clonotype. The chain joins TRBV10-3 to TRBJ1-1, with D possibly being TRBD1 (6 bases). Germline-derived CDR1 and CDR2 are ENHRY and SYGVKD. V lost 10 bases to trimming and J lost 4 bases, with 19 bases between them. The CDR3 contains 14 residues. The CDR3 sequence: CATTGRGEGTEAFF. The CDR3 nucleotides read TGTGCCACCACAGGGCGAGGCGAGGGCACTGAAGCTTTCTTT.

This clonotype was seen repeatedly, ten times or more. The chain joins TRBV7-2 to TRBJ1-5; possible D gene TRBD1, 5 bases. There are 16 residues in the CDR3. V was trimmed by 3 bases and J by 3 bases, leaving 15 bases between them. The germline V gene has CDR1 SGHTA and CDR2 FQGNSA. CDR3 DNA sequence: TGTGCCAGCAGCTTCTTGTCAGGGAATAACAATCAGCCCCAGCATTTT. As protein: CASSFLSGNNNQPQHF.

This clonotype was recorded many times. V gene TRBV20-1 combines with J gene TRBJ1-6, with a possible D match to TRBD1 (5 bases). V gave up 8 bases and J gave up 6 bases, with 20 bases separating them. This CDR3 is 15 amino acids long. Germline V gene data show CDR1 as DFQATT and CDR2 as SNEGSKA (reference sequence). The CDR3 DNA is TGCAGTCTTCGGCCTCGTACAGGCCTTAATTCACCCCTCCACTTT. Protein: CSLRPRTGLNSPLHF.

This clonotype was seen ten or more times. This chain connects TRBV27 to TRBJ1-6; D gene uncertain. V was shortened by 6 bases and J by 4 bases, with 16 bases between the two germline ends. Germline CDR1 reads MNHEY; CDR2 reads SMNVEV (reference sequence). This CDR3 contains 16 residues. The CDR3 DNA is TGTGCCAGCAGGCTTACATCGGACCCTTATAATTCACCCCTCCACTTT. It translates to CASRLTSDPYNSPLHF.

Many counts were recorded for this clonotype. V gene TRBV4-2 combines with J gene TRBJ2-6; 7 bases map to TRBD1. The CDR3 has 19 amino acids. The J segment lost 1 base and the V segment lost 4 bases, leaving 13 bases of the junction unmatched. CDR1 and CDR2 (germline): LGHNA, YNFKEQ. Written as DNA, the CDR3 is TGTGCCAGCAGCCCGAGGTTGGACAGGCTCCAATCTGGGGCCAACGTCCTGACTTTC. This codes for CASSPRLDRLQSGANVLTF.

This clonotype has a count of ten or more. The chain's CDR3 is CSATGTEVIAGGYEQYF. In DNA form, the CDR3 reads TGCAGCGCCACCGGGACAGAAGTTATAGCGGGAGGGTACGAGCAGTACTTC. J is TRBJ2-7 and V is TRBV29-1; 11 bases fit TRBD2. V trimming: 7 bases; J trimming: 4 bases; junction bases outside the gene matches: 18. Germline-derived CDR1 and CDR2 are SQVTM and ANQGSEA. This CDR3 region has 17 residues.

This clonotype occurred many times. The chain carries TRBV19 and TRBJ2-7, with D possibly called TRBD1 or TRBD2 (5 bases each). Germline CDR1 and CDR2: LNHDA and SQIVND (reference sequence). The CDR3 spans 16 residues. Trimming removed 0 bases from V and 2 bases from J, with 14 bases in between. The CDR3 DNA sequence: TGTGCCAGTAGTATAGATGCACGGGGCGCGGCCTACGAGCAGTACTTC. Its protein is CASSIDARGAAYEQYF.

This clonotype came up many times. The chain carries TRBV12-3 or TRBV12-4 and TRBJ1-1, with D hard to call. CDR3 length: 12 amino acids. The V and J ends lost 7 bases and 0 bases respectively, with 6 bases between them. For the CDR3, the DNA is TGTGCCAGCATCCTCATGAACACTGAAGCTTTCTTT. Its protein is CASILMNTEAFF.

A few counts support this clonotype. The chain recombines TRBV30 with TRBJ2-7; TRBD1 agrees at 7 bases. The V gene end was trimmed by 1 base and the J gene end by 7 bases; junction bases not matched to a gene: 7. CDR1 is GTSNPN, CDR2 SVGIG, per germline (reference sequence). The CDR3 has 13 residues. The CDR3 bases are TGTGCCTGGAGTGGGACAGGCCTTAGAGAGCAGTACTTC. Protein sequence: CAWSGTGLREQYF.